The rows below give T cell receptor beta chains drawn from one sample of a study of blood T cell repertoires in COVID-19. Assay: immunoSEQ multiplex PCR; the TCRdb copy retains only in-frame clones and omits some. The profile covers 300,000 to 350,000 clones, with around 83% appearing a single time and approximately 3.1% taken by the ten largest. Material: peripheral blood. All receptors come from a man aged 30 to 39 with active or convalescent COVID-19. The CDR3 runs from the conserved cysteine through the conserved F or W. D genes are given only for firm matches. The listing skips clone size in some rows; elsewhere it reads once, few, many or a size class.

j_call	d_call	clone_size	v_call	cdr3_nt	cdr3_aa
TRBJ1-1	TRBD1	once	TRBV18	TGTGCCAGCTCACCGCGACAGGGGTATGTGGGCACTGAAGCTTTCTTT	CASSPRQGYVGTEAFF
TRBJ1-2	.	.	TRBV7-2	TGTGCCAGCAGCTTAGATCCCTTAGAGTCGATAAGTGGCTACACCTTC	CASSLDPLESISGYTF
TRBJ1-1	TRBD1	.	TRBV27	TGTGCCAGCAGTTTATTAGGGGGCCCTGAAGCTTTCTTT	CASSLLGGPEAFF
TRBJ1-1	.	few	TRBV11-3	TGTGCCAGCAGCTGGAACAGGAACACTGAAGCTTTCTTT	CASSWNRNTEAFF
TRBJ2-1	TRBD2	once	TRBV7-2	TGTGCCAGCAGTACTCCGGGACTAGCTTCCAATGAGCAGTTCTTC	CASSTPGLASNEQFF
TRBJ1-5	.	.	TRBV18	TGTGCCAGCTCCCCACGGCGGGGCGGGGGCAATCAGCCCCAGCATTTT	CASSPRRGGGNQPQHF
TRBJ1-1	.	once	TRBV20-1	TGCAGTGCTAGCTGGCGGACTGAAGCTTTCTTT	CSASWRTEAFF
TRBJ1-4	.	few	TRBV9	TGTGCCAGCGGACCCACCGGGAATACTCCTAATGAAAAACTGTTTTTT	CASGPTGNTPNEKLFF
TRBJ2-2	.	.	TRBV5-4	TGTGCCAGCAGCTTGGGGTCGACAAGGAAAACCGGGGAGCTGTTTTTT	CASSLGSTRKTGELFF
TRBJ1-2	.	.	TRBV3-1/TRBV3-2	TGTGCCAGCAGCCTACGGGACTTTGACTACACCTTC	CASSLRDFDYTF
TRBJ2-5	.	.	TRBV7-7	TGTGCCAGCAGCTCCAACGTCCCGGGAGAGACCCAGTACTTC	CASSSNVPGETQYF
TRBJ1-5	.	.	TRBV10-1	TGCGCCAGCAGATCAGGGGTACTCAATCAGCCCCAGCATTTT	CASRSGVLNQPQHF
TRBJ2-4	.	.	TRBV6-6	TGTGCCAGCAGCCCAGGACAGTCCAAAAACATTCAGTACTTC	CASSPGQSKNIQYF
TRBJ1-1	.	.	TRBV24-1	TGTGCCACCGCGGGGTTGAACACTGAAGCTTTCTTT	CATAGLNTEAFF
TRBJ1-6	TRBD1	.	TRBV7-9	TGTGCCAGCAGCTCTCGGGGACAGGCGGCTAATTCACCCCTCCACTTT	CASSSRGQAANSPLHF
TRBJ1-5	.	.	TRBV5-1	TGCGCCAGCAGCTTGGGACCGACATATCAGCCCCAGCATTTT	CASSLGPTYQPQHF
TRBJ2-7	.	few	TRBV9	TGTGCCAGCAGCGGACACTCCTACGAGCAGTACTTC	CASSGHSYEQYF
TRBJ2-1	TRBD1	.	TRBV5-4	TGTGCCAGCACCAGCCCCGGGACAGGGGCCAATGAGCAGTTCTTC	CASTSPGTGANEQFF
TRBJ2-7	TRBD1	.	TRBV6-5	TGTGCCAGCAGTCGGGACAGGGGGCTCTACGAGCAGTACTTC	CASSRDRGLYEQYF
TRBJ2-2	TRBD2	.	TRBV29-1	TGCAGCGTCAAAACTAGCGGGGGGCCCACCGGGGAGCTGTTTTTT	CSVKTSGGPTGELFF
TRBJ2-4	TRBD2	.	TRBV20-1	TGCGCCCCGTGGGGAGGGGACATTCAGTACTTC	CAPWGGDIQYF
TRBJ1-5	.	.	TRBV21-1	TGTGCCAGGACTCGGGATTCCAATCAGCCCCAGCATTTT	CARTRDSNQPQHF
TRBJ1-1	TRBD1	.	TRBV9	TGTGCCAGCAGCGTAGTAGGGGGACAGGGGAAATTTTCGGCTGAAGCTTTCTTT	CASSVVGGQGKFSAEAFF
TRBJ1-6	TRBD1	.	TRBV7-9	TGTGCCAGCAGCTGGGGGACAGCTAATAATTCACCCCTCCACTTT	CASSWGTANNSPLHF
TRBJ1-5	TRBD1	.	TRBV19	TGTGCCAGTAGTATGATGGACAGGGGGCGTTTGTTGGGCAATCAGCCCCAGCATTTT	CASSMMDRGRLLGNQPQHF
TRBJ1-4	.	few	TRBV10-1	TGCGCCAGCAGTGATGGGGGGGGGCAGGAAAAACTGTTTTTT	CASSDGGGQEKLFF
TRBJ1-3	TRBD1	.	TRBV19	TGTGCCAGTAGTACCCTAGGGACAGCTGGAAACACCATATATTTT	CASSTLGTAGNTIYF
TRBJ1-4	TRBD1	.	TRBV6-5	TGTGCCAGCAGTTACTCTTTAGGACAGGAGTTATTTTTT	CASSYSLGQELFF
TRBJ2-5	TRBD1	.	TRBV6-5	TGTGCCAGCAGATTCCCGGGACAGGGTCCAGAGACCCAGTACTTC	CASRFPGQGPETQYF
TRBJ2-1	.	once	TRBV6-5	TGTGCCAGCACCCCAGGCAAGCGGTCCTACAATGAGCAGTTCTTC	CASTPGKRSYNEQFF
TRBJ1-4	.	.	TRBV28	TGTGCCAGCAGTTCGTTAAATGAAAAACTGTTTTTT	CASSSLNEKLFF
TRBJ2-1	TRBD2	.	TRBV28	TGTGCCAGCACTGGGACTAGCGGGACTGGGGAGCAGTTCTTC	CASTGTSGTGEQFF
TRBJ2-3	TRBD2	.	TRBV5-1	TGCGCCAGCAGCCTAGCCGGGACTAGAAGTGGGAATACGCAGTATTTT	CASSLAGTRSGNTQYF
TRBJ1-4	TRBD1	.	TRBV30	TGTGCCTGGAGGTCCCTCGCGTGGGACAGTCGGTCGAATGAAAAACTGTTTTTT	CAWRSLAWDSRSNEKLFF
TRBJ1-5	.	.	TRBV9	TGTGCCAGCAGCGTTCTCCTTCCTTCGCAGCCCCAGCATTTT	CASSVLLPSQPQHF
TRBJ1-2	TRBD1	.	TRBV2	TGTGCCAGCAGGGGGAGGACAGGGGAGGATGGCTACACCTTC	CASRGRTGEDGYTF
TRBJ1-2	.	.	TRBV5-1	TGCGCCAGCAGCACCGGGACTTCCGTCGGAGGCTACACCTTC	CASSTGTSVGGYTF
TRBJ2-5	.	.	TRBV19	TGTGCCAGTAGTATGGGGCAGGGGCAAGAGACCCAGTACTTC	CASSMGQGQETQYF
TRBJ1-2	.	.	TRBV12-3/TRBV12-4	TGTGCCAGCAGTTTAGCCGCAGGGTGGGGCTACACCTTC	CASSLAAGWGYTF
TRBJ2-1	TRBD2	once	TRBV6-2/TRBV6-3	TGTGCCAGCAGTTACTCTCACAGCGGGAGAAGGGGAAGAACCTACAATGAGCAGTTCTTC	CASSYSHSGRRGRTYNEQFF
TRBJ2-3	.	few	TRBV19	TGTGCCAGTAGTAGCGCACCTAGCACAGATACGCAGTATTTT	CASSSAPSTDTQYF
TRBJ1-4	.	.	TRBV2	TGTGCCAGCAGTGAATGGGAGAGCGAAACTAATGAAAAACTGTTTTTT	CASSEWESETNEKLFF
TRBJ1-5	.	.	TRBV19	TGTGCCAGTAGTATAGGAAGAGGAAGCAATCAGCCCCAGCATTTT	CASSIGRGSNQPQHF
TRBJ1-3	.	.	TRBV15	TGTGCCACCAGCAGAGGATCCCGACCTACAGGGAATCGATTT	CATSRGSRPTGNRF
TRBJ1-2	.	.	TRBV19	TGTGCCAGTAGTTCCCAAGGGAGCGCTAGAAGCTATGGCTACACCTTC	CASSSQGSARSYGYTF
TRBJ1-6	.	.	TRBV3-1/TRBV3-2	TGTGCCAGCAGGCTAGAAGGATCCGATTCACCCCTCCACTTT	CASRLEGSDSPLHF
TRBJ1-1	.	.	TRBV5-1	TGCGCCAGCAGCACCACCTCACAGGGAACTGAAGCTTTCTTT	CASSTTSQGTEAFF
TRBJ2-3	.	.	TRBV18	TGTGCCAGCTCGACTACGTCAGATACGCAGTATTTT	CASSTTSDTQYF
TRBJ2-7	.	.	TRBV3-1/TRBV3-2	TGTGCCAGCAGCTCCATTTCCTACGAGCAGTACTTC	CASSSISYEQYF
TRBJ2-1	.	.	TRBV19	TGTGCCAGTGCCGGGGGCTCCTACAATGAGCAGTTCTTC	CASAGGSYNEQFF
TRBJ1-3	TRBD1	.	TRBV13	TGTGCCAGCAGCCTGACAGGGGAGCGGTCTGGAAACACCATATATTTT	CASSLTGERSGNTIYF
TRBJ2-7	.	.	TRBV30	TGTGCCTGGAGCCTAGGGGACACCTACGAGCAGTACTTC	CAWSLGDTYEQYF
TRBJ2-1	TRBD2	.	TRBV6-5	TGTGCCAGCAGTTACGAGCGGGGGGGCGATGAGCAGTTCTTC	CASSYERGGDEQFF
TRBJ1-6	.	.	TRBV7-2	TGTGCCAGCAGCTTAGAGTCGGCGGAAAATTCACCCCTCCACTTT	CASSLESAENSPLHF
TRBJ2-1	TRBD1	.	TRBV7-3	TGTGCCAGCAGCCCATTAGGGGGCGGTGAGCAGTTCTTC	CASSPLGGGEQFF